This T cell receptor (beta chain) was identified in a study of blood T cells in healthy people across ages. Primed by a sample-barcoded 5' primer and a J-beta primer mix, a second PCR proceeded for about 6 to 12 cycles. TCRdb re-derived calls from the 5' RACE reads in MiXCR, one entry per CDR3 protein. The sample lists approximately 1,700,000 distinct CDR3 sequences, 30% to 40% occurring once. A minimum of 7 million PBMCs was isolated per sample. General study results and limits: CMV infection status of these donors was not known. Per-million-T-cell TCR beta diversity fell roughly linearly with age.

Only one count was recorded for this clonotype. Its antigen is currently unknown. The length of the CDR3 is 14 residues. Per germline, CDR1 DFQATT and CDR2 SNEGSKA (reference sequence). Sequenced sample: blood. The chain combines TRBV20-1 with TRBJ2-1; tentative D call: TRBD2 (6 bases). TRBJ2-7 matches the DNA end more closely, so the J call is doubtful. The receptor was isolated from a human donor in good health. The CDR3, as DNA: TGCAGTGCTACCGGGACTCCTTCGGACAATGAGCAGTACTTC. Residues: CSATGTPSDNEQYF.